The 25 T cell receptor beta chains below come from one sample, sequenced in a study of blood T cell repertoires in COVID-19. Assay: immunoSEQ multiplex PCR; the TCRdb copy retains only in-frame clones and omits some. The sample contains 200,000 to 300,000 clones, roughly 80% of which appear only once. Material: peripheral blood. The receptor set was obtained from an elderly woman with COVID-19, enrolled during active disease.

This clone was seen just once. The chain carries TRBV7-6 and TRBJ1-3; D is ambiguous. V was clipped by 3 bases and J by 0 bases, with 6 bases between them. CDR1 is SGHVS and CDR2 is FNYEAQ in the germline V gene. The CDR3 totals 14 residues. CDR3 in amino acids: CASSLRPSGNTIYF. CDR3 DNA sequence: TGTGCCAGCAGCTTGCGTCCCTCTGGAAACACCATATATTTT. Based on the CDR3 plus reference TRBV7-6 and TRBJ1-3, the full variable domain is GAGVSQSPRYKVTKRGQDVALRCDPISGHVSLYWYRQALGQGPEFLTYFNYEAQQDKSGLPNDRFSAERPEGSISTLTIQRTEQRDSAMYRCASSLRPSGNTIYFGEGSWLTVV.

This sequence joins TRBV18 and TRBJ2-2; no reliable D call. The CDR3 contains 16 residues. Germline values: CDR1 KGHSH, CDR2 LQKENI. Between the trimmed V and J ends, which lost 3 bases and 0 bases, there was a span of 11 bases. The CDR3, as DNA: TGTGCCAGCTCACCTGTTCTCCAGACGAACACCGGGGAGCTGTTTTTT. Translation: CASSPVLQTNTGELFF.

V usage is TRBV12-3 or TRBV12-4 and J usage is TRBJ2-5; D gene ambiguous. CDR3 length: 11 amino acids. V lost 2 bases, J lost 6 bases, and 4 bases lay in between. CDR3 sequence reads: CASSLQKTQYF. The DNA of the CDR3 is TGTGCCAGCAGTTTACAGAAGACCCAGTACTTC.

The J gene is TRBJ1-3, the V gene TRBV9; perhaps TRBD1 as D (5 bases). The germline gives CDR1 SGDLS, CDR2 YYNGEE. Trimming took 6 bases from V and 0 from J, leaving 10 bases between them. The CDR3 runs to 14 residues. The CDR3, as DNA: TGTGCCAGCACGTCAGGGAACTCTGGAAACACCATATATTTT. Its protein product is CASTSGNSGNTIYF.

On this clone itself: One end of the junction fails to match germline, which may point to a read error. V is TRBV11-2 and J is TRBJ2-7, with D tentatively TRBD1 (6 bases). CDR1 and CDR2 from the germline V gene are SGHAT and FQNNGV. CDR3 size: 13 residues. CDR3 bases: TGTGCCAGCAGCTTAGATCTAGGAGAGGGACACCAATTC. Translation gives CASSLDLGEGHQF. The whole variable domain, filled in from reference TRBV11-2 and TRBJ2-7, reads EAGVAQSPRYKIIEKRQSVAFWCNPISGHATLYWYQQILGQGPKLLIQFQNNGVVDDSQLPKDRFSAERLKGVDSTLKIQPAKLEDSAVYLCASSLDLGEGHQFGPGTRLTVT.

This rearrangement joins TRBV7-9 to TRBJ1-2; D might be TRBD1 (5 bases). With 1 base removed from V and 8 bases from J, the gap between germline ends came to 11 bases. CDR3 length equals 13 residues. In germline, CDR1 is SEHNR, CDR2 FQNEAQ (reference sequence). CDR3 sequence reads: CASSLEGPGGYTF. In DNA form, the CDR3 reads TGTGCCAGCAGCTTAGAGGGCCCAGGGGGCTACACCTTC.

This clone appeared a single time. The genes are TRBV29-1 and TRBJ1-1; 7 bases fit TRBD1. V was clipped by 4 bases and J by 5 bases; unmatched bases: 10. Germline loops: CDR1 SQVTM, CDR2 ANQGSEA. There are 14 residues in the CDR3. CDR3 sequence: CSVGMTGSGTEAFF. The CDR3 coding sequence is TGCAGCGTTGGTATGACAGGGTCGGGGACTGAAGCTTTCTTT.

The V call is TRBV3-1 (or the pseudogene TRBV3-2), the J call TRBJ1-1, with D uncertain. CDR3 length equals 17 residues. Germline V lookup: CDR1 LGHDT, CDR2 YNNKEL (reference sequence). The germline V and J ends were trimmed by 0 bases and 5 bases, with 19 bases remaining between them. CDR3 sequence: CASSQDIDVEGATEAFF. The CDR3 coding sequence is TGTGCCAGCAGCCAAGATATAGATGTGGAGGGAGCTACTGAAGCTTTCTTT.

The V gene is TRBV30, the J gene TRBJ2-1, with D possibly matching TRBD1 (5 bases). V was trimmed by 3 bases and J by 8 bases, leaving 8 bases between them. Germline V gives CDR1 GTSNPN, CDR2 SVGIG (reference sequence). This CDR3 is built from 11 residues. The CDR3 here is CAWRFRDEQFF. The DNA for the CDR3 is TGTGCCTGGAGATTCAGGGATGAGCAGTTCTTC.

The rearrangement joins TRBV4-1 to TRBJ1-5; D might be TRBD1 (5 bases). The germline gives CDR1 MGHRA, CDR2 YSYEKL. The CDR3 consists of 16 residues. Trimming stripped 1 base from V and 2 bases from J, with 12 bases between. The CDR3 coding sequence is TGCGCCAGCAGCCAAGGGGGGGGACTTCGCAATCAGCCCCAGCATTTT. Its translation is CASSQGGGLRNQPQHF.

The V and J genes are TRBV3-1 (or the pseudogene TRBV3-2) and TRBJ1-3, with a tentative D call TRBD1 (6 bases). Germline CDR1 is LGHDT and CDR2 is YNNKEL (reference sequence). The CDR3 spans 17 residues. Trimming took off 4 bases at V and 2 bases at J, with 18 bases between the two ends. In DNA form, the CDR3 reads TGTGCCAGCAGCCTCACAGATCAGGGGTCCCCTGGAAACACCATATATTTT. It is translated as CASSLTDQGSPGNTIYF.

This chain connects TRBV5-1 to TRBJ1-2; D unresolved. Germline V gene sequence: CDR1 SGHRS, CDR2 YFSETQ. The CDR3 spans 15 residues. The V and J ends lost 4 bases and 2 bases respectively, with 15 bases between them. This chain's CDR3 is CASSPLGGANYGYTF. CDR3 coding DNA: TGCGCCAGCAGCCCCTTGGGAGGAGCCAACTATGGCTACACCTTC.

This chain connects TRBV14 to TRBJ2-3; D not resolved. The CDR3 has 13 residues. Looked up from germline, CDR1 is SGHDN and CDR2 is FVKESK. The V end lost 0 bases, the J end lost 6 bases, and 7 bases lay between the germline ends. CDR3 DNA sequence: TGTGCCAGCAGCCAAGATCACGGGGATACGCAGTATTTT. Its translation: CASSQDHGDTQYF.

The chain is built from TRBV19 and TRBJ2-2; maybe TRBD2 (7 bases). There are 16 residues in the CDR3. V lost 9 bases to trimming and J lost 0 bases, with 17 bases between them. CDR1 and CDR2 (germline): LNHDA, SQIVND (reference sequence). The DNA for the CDR3 is TGTGCCAGCTCTTGGCGGGGGCCTTCGAACACCGGGGAGCTGTTTTTT. Amino acid sequence: CASSWRGPSNTGELFF.

The J gene is TRBJ2-6, the V gene TRBV25-1; perhaps TRBD1 as D (6 bases). Trimming shortened V by 3 bases and J by 2 bases, and 11 bases separated the two germline ends. Germline V lookup: CDR1 MGHDK, CDR2 SYGVNS. The CDR3 contains 16 residues. The chain's CDR3 is CASSEGAGTGANVLTF. CDR3 DNA sequence: TGTGCCAGCAGTGAGGGGGCCGGGACTGGGGCCAACGTCCTGACTTTC.

The CDR3 loop is CATSRDGQDIQAFF. CDR3 bases: TGTGCCACCAGCAGAGATGGGCAGGACATCCAAGCTTTCTTT. The genes are TRBV15 and TRBJ1-1; a possible D gene is TRBD1 (5 bases). The CDR3 runs 14 residues. The germline V and J ends were trimmed by 0 bases and 9 bases, with 14 bases remaining between them. Germline lookup yields CDR1 LNHNV and CDR2 YYDKDF (reference sequence).

The chain links TRBV5-1 to TRBJ2-5; D might be TRBD1 (5 bases). With 3 bases removed from V and 5 bases from J, the gap between germline ends came to 8 bases. This CDR3 comprises 12 residues. The V gene's germline CDR1 is SGHRS and CDR2 YFSETQ. The CDR3 loop reads CASSSGLETQYF. CDR3 coding DNA: TGCGCCAGCAGCTCAGGGTTGGAGACCCAGTACTTC.

The chain combines TRBV18 with TRBJ2-3; 8 positions agree with TRBD2. Germline trimming cut 4 bases from V and 2 bases from J; bases unmatched to any gene: 5. Germline CDR1 KGHSH, CDR2 LQKENI. This CDR3 is 15 amino acids long. CDR3 nucleotide sequence: TGTGCCAGCTCACGCGGGGGGATGAACACAGATACGCAGTATTTT. This gives the protein CASSRGGMNTDTQYF.

A single count supports this clone. This chain connects TRBV11-1 to TRBJ1-2; 7 bases are shared with TRBD1. With V trimmed by 8 bases and J by 3 bases, 6 bases remained unmatched. Germline V gene sequence: CDR1 SGHAT, CDR2 FQDESV (reference sequence). The CDR3 length is 13 residues. The CDR3 nucleotides are TGTGCCAGCGGACAGGCGGAGTACTATGGCTACACCTTC. This sequence encodes CASGQAEYYGYTF.

This chain joins TRBV7-8 and TRBJ1-2; TRBD1 agrees at 7 bases. Germline assignment: CDR1 SGHVS and CDR2 FQNEAQ. Trimming cost V 0 bases and J 5 bases; bases outside gene matches: 6. CDR3 length: 15 residues. The CDR3 DNA reads as TGTGCCAGCAGCTTAGCGGGACAGCTTTCTTATGGCTACACCTTC. Amino acid sequence: CASSLAGQLSYGYTF.

The chain recombines TRBV27 with TRBJ2-7, with 11 bases aligning to TRBD1. The trim removed 3 bases at V and 7 bases at J, leaving 8 bases unmatched. CDR3 length: 15 amino acids. Germline V gene data show CDR1 as MNHEY and CDR2 as SMNVEV (reference sequence). This CDR3 reads CASSLGTGGLEEQYF. CDR3 bases: TGTGCCAGCAGTTTGGGGACAGGGGGATTAGAGGAGCAGTACTTC.

This chain links TRBV27 with TRBJ1-1; unclear D gene. Trimming shortened V by 0 bases and J by 1 base, and 6 bases separated the two germline ends. Germline loops: CDR1 MNHEY, CDR2 SMNVEV (reference sequence). The CDR3 has 14 residues. In nucleotides, the CDR3 is TGTGCCAGCAGTTTATCTCCTTCGAACACTGAAGCTTTCTTT. Its translation is CASSLSPSNTEAFF.

The chain joins TRBV16 to TRBJ1-4, with D unresolved. Trimming shortened V by 0 bases and J by 8 bases, and 13 bases separated the two germline ends. Germline lookup yields CDR1 KGHSY and CDR2 FQNENV. The CDR3 spans 15 residues. This chain's CDR3 is CASSQSGGFDEKLFF. Written as DNA, the CDR3 is TGTGCCAGCAGCCAATCGGGAGGGTTCGACGAAAAACTGTTTTTT.

The chain combines TRBV6-5 with TRBJ1-2; possible D gene TRBD1, 6 bases. The V end lost 2 bases, the J end lost 8 bases, and 18 bases lay between the germline ends. CDR3 length: 15 residues. The germline V gene encodes CDR1 MNHEY and CDR2 SVGAGI. Here the CDR3 DNA reads TGTGCCAGCAGTTACGCCGCCAGGGGCGTCCGAGGCTACACCTTC. Its protein is CASSYAARGVRGYTF.

J is TRBJ2-7 and V is TRBV3-1 (or the pseudogene TRBV3-2), with 7 bases fitting TRBD1. Germline V gene lookup returns CDR1 LGHDT and CDR2 YNNKEL (reference sequence). The CDR3 has 13 residues. V lost 4 bases and J lost 7; bases outside the gene matches: 7. Written as DNA, the CDR3 is TGTGCCAGCAGCCTACGACAGGGCGGAGAGCAGTACTTC. Amino acids: CASSLRQGGEQYF.